This paragraph covers one T cell receptor beta chain sequence. The target antigen is unknown. Sorts performed in triplicate captured some 270,000 cells each from every CD8+ T cell subset. The CDR3 is 15 amino acids. Germline CDR1 reads SGHVS; CDR2 reads FQNEAQ. 5' RACE with UMI labels generated the TRB cDNA libraries. TCRdb derives one entry per CDR3 protein from the 5' RACE reads, leaving out DNA. Seen in this sample are about 46,000 distinct CDR3 sequences; the ten most common clones hold about 2.5%. This sample is part of a study of CXCR3-negative and CXCR3-positive naive CD8 T cells. Study-wide results and limits: Memory, not naive, CXCR3-negative and CXCR3-positive cells differed in TRBV-TRBJ usage. Both of the naive subsets showed about the same high diversity, but memory CD8+ cells had much less. Naive subsets did not differ in surface CD5, and the authors estimated TCR strength using properties of the TRB CDR3.

This clonotype was obtained from a human donor in good health. Some clones in this sample may be carry-over from other donors' samples. Sequencing was done on a sample of naive CXCR3- CD8+ T cells from blood. The subset is: CD45RO-CCR7+CD27+CD95- naive CD8+ T cells lacking CXCR3 (TNR3-). This chain uses TRBV7-8 with TRBJ2-2; TCRdb proposes TRBD2, but this gene call is untestable without DNA. CDR3 in amino acids: CASSLALARGRELFF.